A selection of T cell receptor beta chains follows, all from one sample in a study of glioma-infiltrating T cells. From the multiplex PCR reads, TCRdb called clonotypes with MiXCR, one entry per CDR3 protein. The table records around 390,000 distinct CDR3 sequences, about two fifths of them present only once. Sequencing was done on a sample of glioma tissue, nonneoplastic brain tissue, or PBMCs (not recorded which). The origin of the receptors is a human donor with low-grade glioma or glioblastoma, undergoing nonglioma brain surgery, or in good health (not recorded which). Each CDR3 is given with its conserved first and last residue. Fields, in order: CDR3 DNA, CDR3 protein, V gene, J gene, clone size, D gene. D genes are given only for firm matches. Size is omitted from some rows. Given values are once, few, many or a class for expanded clones.

TGCAGTGCCCGACTAGCGGGAGTCCTCTCTGGGGCCAACGTCCTGACTTTC	CSARLAGVLSGANVLTF	TRBV20-1	TRBJ2-6	-	TRBD2
TGTGCCACCAGTGATGAAGAGGGGGCCGGCTCCTACAATGAGCAGTTCTTC	CATSDEEGAGSYNEQFF	TRBV24-1	TRBJ2-1	-	TRBD1
TGCAGTGCTTCCAGGGTCATTTTGGACTACGAGCAGTACTTC	CSASRVILDYEQYF	TRBV20-1	TRBJ2-7	few	-
TGTGCCAGCAACGGGGGTAGCGGGAGGGCGAACACCGGGGAGCTGTTTTTT	CASNGGSGRANTGELFF	TRBV6-1	TRBJ2-2	few	TRBD2
TGTGCCAGCAGACCCTCCCGGGCACCGCCCCAGCCCCAGCATTTT	CASRPSRAPPQPQHF	TRBV6-1	TRBJ1-5	many	-
TGTGCCAGCAGTTCAGTTTCCGGGGGCAAAAACATTCAGTACTTC	CASSSVSGGKNIQYF	TRBV6-9	TRBJ2-4	once	-
TGTGCCAGCAGCCCTCTAGCGGGTCACAATGAGCAGTTCTTC	CASSPLAGHNEQFF	TRBV13	TRBJ2-1	-	TRBD2
TGTGCCAGCAGCATCTACGGTAACTATGGCTACACCTTC	CASSIYGNYGYTF	TRBV7-9	TRBJ1-2	-	-
TGTGCCAGCTCACCCCCAAGGCCTGAGCAGTTCTTC	CASSPPRPEQFF	TRBV27	TRBJ2-1	-	-
TGCAGCGTAACTGGACAGATGAACACTGAAGCTTTCTTT	CSVTGQMNTEAFF	TRBV29-1	TRBJ1-1	-	-
TGTGCCAGCAGTCCCATGGTGACCCACTCTAGCACAGATACGCAGTATTTT	CASSPMVTHSSTDTQYF	TRBV27	TRBJ2-3	many	-
TGCAGTGCTAGATCGGGGCCGATTTATGCAACTAATGAAAAACTGTTTTTT	CSARSGPIYATNEKLFF	TRBV20-1	TRBJ1-4	-	-
TGTGCCAGCAGCAGACTAGCGGGAGCGGAGACCCAGTACTTC	CASSRLAGAETQYF	TRBV6-2/TRBV6-3	TRBJ2-5	-	TRBD2
TGTGCCAGCAGTTTATGGAGTGCAACTAATGAAAAACTGTTTTTT	CASSLWSATNEKLFF	TRBV28	TRBJ1-4	many	-
TGCAGTGCTAGCGCGACGGGGCAGAGCTCCTACAATGAGCAGTTCTTC	CSASATGQSSYNEQFF	TRBV20-1	TRBJ2-1	few	-
TGCAGTGCTAGAGACGGCGCCGACCCTCGAAACACCATATATTTT	CSARDGADPRNTIYF	TRBV20-1	TRBJ1-3	many	-
TGTGCCAGCAGCCAGGTCTTAGAGCAGTTCTTC	CASSQVLEQFF	TRBV14	TRBJ2-1	few	-
TGTGCCAGCTCCTCCAGAGGCGGGGCTACCTACAATGAGCAGTTCTTC	CASSSRGGATYNEQFF	TRBV18	TRBJ2-1	few	-
TGTGCCAGCAGTTACCCGTTACAGAACTACGAGCAGTACTTC	CASSYPLQNYEQYF	TRBV6-9	TRBJ2-7	-	-
TGTGCCAGCAGTTACAGCCTAGCGGGAGTAGGAGAGACCCAGTACTTC	CASSYSLAGVGETQYF	TRBV6-2/TRBV6-3	TRBJ2-5	many	TRBD2
TGCAGCGTTGGGGAAGGGAGGGGTCGGACCGGGGAGCTGTTTTTT	CSVGEGRGRTGELFF	TRBV29-1	TRBJ2-2	-	TRBD2
TGTGCCAGCAGCCCCGGGACTTCCCCCCACAATGAGCAGTTCTTC	CASSPGTSPHNEQFF	TRBV7-3	TRBJ2-1	-	-
TGCGCCAGCAGCCGTCAGGGAATCAATGAAGTTTTCTTT	CASSRQGINEVFF	TRBV7-2	TRBJ1-1	-	-
TGTGCCAGCCTTGACAGGGGAGACAATGAGCAGTTCTTC	CASLDRGDNEQFF	TRBV5-4	TRBJ2-1	few	TRBD1
TGTGCCAGCAGCCCAAGGACTAGCGGGAAGGAGCAGTACTTC	CASSPRTSGKEQYF	TRBV7-2	TRBJ2-7	-	TRBD2
TGTGCCGGCAAGCCCGGGAAGAGAAATCAGCCCCAGCATTTT	CAGKPGKRNQPQHF	TRBV25-1	TRBJ1-5	-	-
TGTGCCACCAGCAGATCCGGGACAGGGGGAAATCAGCCCCAGCATTTT	CATSRSGTGGNQPQHF	TRBV15	TRBJ1-5	-	TRBD1
TGTGCCAGCAGTTTGTCCAGGGGATGGGAAAAACTGTTTTTT	CASSLSRGWEKLFF	TRBV12-3/TRBV12-4	TRBJ1-4	few	-
TGCAGTGCTAGAATCCTAGCGATCGGGGGCGAGCAGTACTTC	CSARILAIGGEQYF	TRBV20-1	TRBJ2-7	few	-
TGCGCCAGCAGTCCCCAGGTGTGGAATCAGCCCCAGCATTTT	CASSPQVWNQPQHF	TRBV4-1	TRBJ1-5	-	-
TGCGCCAGCAGCCAAGCCCCCCAGGGAGGAGAGCAGTACTTC	CASSQAPQGGEQYF	TRBV4-3	TRBJ2-7	-	-
TGTGCCAGCGGCCAGTCGGATAGCGCATCCTACGAGCAGTACTTC	CASGQSDSASYEQYF	TRBV4-2	TRBJ2-7	once	-
TGTGCCAGCAGTTACTCTGGACAGCCCTTAGGTGGCTACACCTTC	CASSYSGQPLGGYTF	TRBV6-5	TRBJ1-2	many	-
TGTGCCACCAGCAGACACCCCTACAATGAGCAGTTCTTC	CATSRHPYNEQFF	TRBV15	TRBJ2-1	many	-
TGTGCCAGCAGCTTATTTGCGCAGGGCGGGAACACTGAAGCTTTCTTT	CASSLFAQGGNTEAFF	TRBV7-9	TRBJ1-1	-	-
TGCAGTGCTAGCTGGCAGGGGGCCGGGGGAGCTTTCTTT	CSASWQGAGGAFF	TRBV20-1	TRBJ1-1	-	TRBD1
TGTGCCAGTAGTATAGATCAGAACGAGATGAACACTGAAGCTTTCTTT	CASSIDQNEMNTEAFF	TRBV19	TRBJ1-1	many	-
TGCAGTGCTAGGCACCAGAACACTGAAGCTTTCTTT	CSARHQNTEAFF	TRBV20-1	TRBJ1-1	many	-
TGTGCCAGCAGCCCCGACAGTTATCAGCCCCAGCATTTT	CASSPDSYQPQHF	TRBV7-9	TRBJ1-5	few	-
TGTGCCAGCGGACAGTTGAGCTCCTACGAGCAGTACTTC	CASGQLSSYEQYF	TRBV28	TRBJ2-7	-	-